This T cell receptor (beta chain) derives from a study of blood T cells in healthy people across ages. As concerns this clonotype: The target antigen is unknown.

Sample-barcoded 5' priming and a J-beta primer mix drove a second PCR of about 6 to 11 cycles. Every single cDNA molecule received a tag from a template-switch adaptor with 12 random nucleotides. CDR3-containing paired-end reads numbered at least 3 million in each sample. Each CDR3 protein is one row after TCRdb ran MiXCR on the 5' RACE reads. The data contain about 800,000 distinct CDR3 sequences, roughly 25% of them singletons. Study conclusions and caveats: When set beside aged donors, long-lived donors presented more naive CD4+ cells and higher diversity.

The germline CDR1 and CDR2 sequences are SQVTM and ANQGSEA. The CDR3 is 16 residues long. These sequences were also reported in another study, on T cells of mothers and their children.

This chain links TRBV29-1 with TRBJ2-5; 8 nucleotides match TRBD2. The J call may be in error: the DNA end matches TRBJ2-1 better. The TCR originated in a boy aged 5 to 17 in good health. The sample consisted of blood. The CDR3 DNA follows: TGCAGCGGCCGTCGGGACCCCGGGACTAGTAGAAATGAGCAGTTCTTC. Encoded protein: CSGRRDPGTSRNEQFF.